This is a list of T cell receptor beta chains from one sample in a study of beta chain features in type 1 diabetes. Data came from immunoSEQ multiplex PCR; TCRdb stores just in-frame clones and leaves some out. This sample has around 300,000 clones; 8% occur once, and the top ten carry under 1.3%. The sequenced material came from central memory CD4+ T cells from blood. The source is a woman between 18 and 29 years old in good health. Each CDR3 is given with its conserved first and last residue. D genes are given only for firm matches. The size field is filled for only some rows; it gives once, few, many or a size class.

d_call	clone_size	j_call	v_call	cdr3_nt	cdr3_aa
NA	NA	TRBJ2-5	TRBV6-1	TGTGCCAGCAGTGATCGAGGTTTAAAGACCCAGTACTTC	CASSDRGLKTQYF
NA	NA	TRBJ2-7	TRBV6-5	TGTGCCAGCAGCGCCGGGTCCTACGAGCAGTACTTC	CASSAGSYEQYF
NA	NA	TRBJ1-1	TRBV9	TGTGCCAGCAGGACGGGGCTGAACACTGAAGCTTTCTTT	CASRTGLNTEAFF
NA	few	TRBJ1-5	TRBV7-6	TGTGCCAGCAGCTTAGAAACAGGCCATAATCAGCCCCAGCATTTT	CASSLETGHNQPQHF
NA	NA	TRBJ1-5	TRBV6-4	TGTGCCAGCAGTGGCGAGAGTGGGGCACTAGAGCCCCAGCATTTT	CASSGESGALEPQHF
NA	few	TRBJ1-1	TRBV29-1	TGCAGCGTTGATGTACAGAACACTGAAGCTTTCTTT	CSVDVQNTEAFF
NA	few	TRBJ2-3	TRBV30	TGTGCCTGGAGTGTAGGCACAGATACGCAGTATTTT	CAWSVGTDTQYF
TRBD1	NA	TRBJ1-1	TRBV7-9	TGTGCCAGCAGCTCCCAGGGGGCCGGCACTGAAGCTTTCTTT	CASSSQGAGTEAFF
NA	NA	TRBJ2-1	TRBV7-2	TGTGCCAGCAGCTTGAGTTGGAATGAGCAGTTCTTC	CASSLSWNEQFF
NA	NA	TRBJ1-3	TRBV27	TGTGCCAGCAGTTTATCCGCGGGGACCCCTGGAAACACCATATATTTT	CASSLSAGTPGNTIYF
NA	few	TRBJ2-3	TRBV29-1	TGCAGCGTTCACGGGAGCTTCACGAGCACAGATACGCAGTATTTT	CSVHGSFTSTDTQYF
TRBD1	NA	TRBJ1-6	TRBV28	TGTGCCAGCAGTTGGTCCGGGACAGGGGTCTTCTCACCCCTCCACTTT	CASSWSGTGVFSPLHF
NA	NA	TRBJ1-5	TRBV27	TGTGCCAGCAGCCTAAATGGGGGCGGCAATCAGCCCCAGCATTTT	CASSLNGGGNQPQHF
NA	NA	TRBJ2-1	TRBV7-9	TGTGCCAGCAGCTTAGGAGTGGGACACAACAATGAGCAGTTCTTC	CASSLGVGHNNEQFF
NA	few	TRBJ1-1	TRBV20-1	TGCAGTGCTCTAAAGAGTCAAGAAGCTTTCTTT	CSALKSQEAFF
NA	few	TRBJ2-1	TRBV6-5	TGTGCCACCAGACGGCGAGCCTACAATGAGCAGTTCTTC	CATRRRAYNEQFF
TRBD2	NA	TRBJ2-5	TRBV7-2	TGTGCCAGCAGCTTATACGGGGGGGTGGACGAGACCCAGTACTTC	CASSLYGGVDETQYF
NA	few	TRBJ1-4	TRBV9	TGTGCCAGCAGCGTCGGGGGATCTAATGAAAAACTGTTTTTT	CASSVGGSNEKLFF
NA	NA	TRBJ1-5	TRBV29-1	TGCAGCGTTGGACAGAGCAATCAGCCCCAGCATTTT	CSVGQSNQPQHF
TRBD1	NA	TRBJ2-2	TRBV28	TGTGCCAGCAGTGCCCTGGGGCAGGGGGACACCGGGGAGCTGTTTTTT	CASSALGQGDTGELFF
NA	few	TRBJ1-1	TRBV29-1	TGCAGCGTTGCGCGTGGGGCCACTGAAGCTTTCTTT	CSVARGATEAFF
NA	NA	TRBJ2-5	TRBV6-5	TGTGCCAGCAGTTACGGGACGGCGGGGCAAGAGACCCAGTACTTC	CASSYGTAGQETQYF
TRBD1	NA	TRBJ1-2	TRBV28	TGTGCCAGCAGCACAGGGGGCAGTGGCTACACCTTC	CASSTGGSGYTF
TRBD2	many	TRBJ2-7	TRBV2	TGTGCCAGCAGTGCTGAGCTAGCGGGAGGGCCAGAGGAGCAGTACTTC	CASSAELAGGPEEQYF
NA	many	TRBJ2-4	TRBV7-9	TGTGCCAGCAGCTTATGGGGCAACAGATCAAACATTCAGTACTTC	CASSLWGNRSNIQYF
NA	few	TRBJ1-1	TRBV5-4	TGTGCCAGCACCCTTCGGCAGGCGAACACTGAAGCTTTCTTT	CASTLRQANTEAFF
NA	few	TRBJ1-2	TRBV5-1	TGCGCCAGCAGACCCTCCAGGGGCTATGGCTACACCTTC	CASRPSRGYGYTF
NA	few	TRBJ1-2	TRBV15	TGTGCCACCAGCAGAGATCGGACAGTTATCTATGGCTACACCTTC	CATSRDRTVIYGYTF
NA	few	TRBJ2-5	TRBV14	TGTGCCAGCAGCCAACAGGGTGCGGAGACCCAGTACTTC	CASSQQGAETQYF
TRBD1	few	TRBJ2-5	TRBV27	TGTGCCAGCAGTTCGGGACAGGGCTGGAAAGAGACCCAGTACTTC	CASSSGQGWKETQYF